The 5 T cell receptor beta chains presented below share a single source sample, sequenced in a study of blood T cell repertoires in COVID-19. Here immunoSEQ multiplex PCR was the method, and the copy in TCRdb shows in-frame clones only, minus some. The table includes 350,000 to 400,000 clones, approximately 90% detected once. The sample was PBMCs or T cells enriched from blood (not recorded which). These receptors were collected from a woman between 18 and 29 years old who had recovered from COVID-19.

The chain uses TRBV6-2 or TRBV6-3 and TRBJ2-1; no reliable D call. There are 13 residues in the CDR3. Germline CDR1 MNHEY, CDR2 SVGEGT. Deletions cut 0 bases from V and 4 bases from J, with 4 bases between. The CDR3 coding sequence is TGTGCCAGCAGTTACTCCAGGTACAATGAGCAGTTCTTC. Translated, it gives CASSYSRYNEQFF.

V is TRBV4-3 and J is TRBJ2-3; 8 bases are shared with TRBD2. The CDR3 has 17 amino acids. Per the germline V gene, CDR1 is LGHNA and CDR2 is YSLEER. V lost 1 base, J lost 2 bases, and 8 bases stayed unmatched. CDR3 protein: CASSQAVGRGDTDTQYF. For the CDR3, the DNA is TGCGCCAGCAGCCAAGCAGTGGGGCGGGGGGACACAGATACGCAGTATTTT.

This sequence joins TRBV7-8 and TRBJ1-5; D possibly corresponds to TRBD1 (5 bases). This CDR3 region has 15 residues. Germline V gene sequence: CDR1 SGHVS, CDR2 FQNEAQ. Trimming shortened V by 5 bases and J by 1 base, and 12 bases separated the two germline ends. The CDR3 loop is CASSPGKGSNQPQHF. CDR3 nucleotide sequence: TGTGCCAGCAGCCCAGGGAAAGGCAGCAATCAGCCCCAGCATTTT. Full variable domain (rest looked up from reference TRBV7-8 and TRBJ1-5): GAGVSQSPRYKVAKRGQDVALRCDPISGHVSLFWYQQALGQGPEFLTYFQNEAQLDKSGLPSDRFFAERPEGSVSTLKIQRTQQEDSAVYLCASSPGKGSNQPQHFGDGTRLSIL.

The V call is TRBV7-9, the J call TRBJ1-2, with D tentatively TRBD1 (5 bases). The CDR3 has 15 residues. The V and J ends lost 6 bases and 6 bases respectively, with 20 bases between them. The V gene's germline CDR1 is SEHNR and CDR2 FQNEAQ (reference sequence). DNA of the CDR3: TGTGCCAGCAGACAAAAGCGGGCAGGGCCCCATGGCTACACCTTC. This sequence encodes CASRQKRAGPHGYTF.

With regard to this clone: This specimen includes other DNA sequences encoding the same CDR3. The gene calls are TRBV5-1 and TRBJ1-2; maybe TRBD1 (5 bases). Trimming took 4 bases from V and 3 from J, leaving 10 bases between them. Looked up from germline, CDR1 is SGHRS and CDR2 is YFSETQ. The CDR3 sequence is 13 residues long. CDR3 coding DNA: TGCGCCAGCAGCAGAGACAGAGACTATGGCTACACCTTC. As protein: CASSRDRDYGYTF.